One TCR beta chain is described in this entry. The antigen remains unidentified. The data are from a study of beta chain features in type 1 diabetes. Whole-study findings and limits: Moderate but significant shortening of TCRB CDR3s was recorded in all four CD4+ subsets from Type 1 diabetes patients.

Germline V CDR1 and CDR2: SGHTS, YDEGEE. The CDR3 runs 14 residues. The ends were cut back, 3 bases at V and 1 base at J, with 10 bases in the middle. Reverse transcribing all isolated RNA meant expressed TCRB transcripts were sequenced. The repertoire was sequenced with immunoSEQ multiplex PCR; TCRdb's copy has only in-frame clones and lacks some. The data hold some 250,000 clones, with about 14% observed a single time. Sequenced sample: naive CD4+ T cells from blood. The receptor was isolated from a man under 40 with type 1 diabetes. This chain uses TRBV5-8 with TRBJ1-1; no reliable D call. The CDR3 region is CASSYPTENTEAFF. In nucleotides, the CDR3 is TGTGCCAGCAGCTACCCAACAGAGAACACTGAAGCTTTCTTT.